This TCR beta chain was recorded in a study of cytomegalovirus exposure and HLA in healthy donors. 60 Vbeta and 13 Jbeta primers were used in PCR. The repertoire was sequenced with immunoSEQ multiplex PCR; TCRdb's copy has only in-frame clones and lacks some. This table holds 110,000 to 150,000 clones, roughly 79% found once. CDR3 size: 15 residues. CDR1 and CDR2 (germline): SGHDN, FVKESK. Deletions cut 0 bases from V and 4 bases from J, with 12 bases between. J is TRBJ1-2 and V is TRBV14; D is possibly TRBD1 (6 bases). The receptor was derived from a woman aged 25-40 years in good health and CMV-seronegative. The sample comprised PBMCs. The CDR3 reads CASSQELGQIYGYTF. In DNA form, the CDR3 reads TGTGCCAGCAGCCAAGAGCTCGGACAGATCTATGGCTACACCTTC. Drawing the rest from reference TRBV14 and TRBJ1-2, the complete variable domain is EAGVTQFPSHSVIEKGQTVTLRCDPISGHDNLYWYRRVMGKEIKFLLHFVKESKQDESGMPNNRFLAERTGGTYSTLKVQPAELEDSGVYFCASSQELGQIYGYTFGSGTRLTVV.